The present T cell receptor beta chain was sequenced within a study of vaccination effects on CD4 cells after COVID-19. Study-level background: Post-vaccine sampling took place a median of 72 days after the second dose. The study, taken as a whole, reports: No early post-infection timepoints were available in the study, which also included few convalescent patients.

The table came from immunoSEQ multiplex PCR; TCRdb's copy has only in-frame clones and leaves some out. The sample includes about 25,000 clones, around four fifths of them seen just once. Of note for this clone: Its specificity is unknown.

The ViraFEST assay expanded antigen-specific CD4+ T cells with viral peptide pools before sequencing. Cultured cells yielded isolated CD4+ T cells after around 9 days. Two doses of BNT162b2 or mRNA-1273 vaccine were administered to participants. The CDR3 is 11 amino acids. Germline V gives CDR1 LNHDA, CDR2 SQIVND (reference sequence). Trimming stripped 8 bases from V and 6 bases from J, with 10 bases between. The specimen was CD4+ T cells from PBMCs cultured with HCoV-NL63 spike peptides, collected after COVID-19 vaccination. The chain employs TRBV19 and TRBJ1-1, with D perhaps TRBD1 (5 bases). This receptor was obtained from a human donor who received a COVID-19 vaccine. CDR3 residues: CASEWGPEAFF. The CDR3 DNA reads as TGTGCCAGTGAGTGGGGCCCTGAAGCTTTCTTT.